Described below is a single T cell receptor (beta chain) sequence and its context. The CDR3 spans 11 residues. V was shortened by 4 bases and J by 5 bases, with 6 bases between the two germline ends. CDR1 SGHRS and CDR2 YFSETQ come from the germline V gene. The repertoire was sequenced with immunoSEQ multiplex PCR; TCRdb's copy has only in-frame clones and lacks some. Among around 38,000 clones listed, approximately 92% were seen once. The sample comes from a study of T cell changes during pregnancy in multiple sclerosis. This sequence was found in a female donor in good health, enrolled as a control in a pregnancy study. V gene TRBV5-1 combines with J gene TRBJ2-5; D may be TRBD2 (5 bases). Sequences were derived from CD4+ T cells from peripheral blood mononuclear cells, sampled in the third trimester of pregnancy. CDR3 DNA: TGCGCCAGCAGCCCGGGGGAGACCCAGTACTTC. It translates to CASSPGETQYF.